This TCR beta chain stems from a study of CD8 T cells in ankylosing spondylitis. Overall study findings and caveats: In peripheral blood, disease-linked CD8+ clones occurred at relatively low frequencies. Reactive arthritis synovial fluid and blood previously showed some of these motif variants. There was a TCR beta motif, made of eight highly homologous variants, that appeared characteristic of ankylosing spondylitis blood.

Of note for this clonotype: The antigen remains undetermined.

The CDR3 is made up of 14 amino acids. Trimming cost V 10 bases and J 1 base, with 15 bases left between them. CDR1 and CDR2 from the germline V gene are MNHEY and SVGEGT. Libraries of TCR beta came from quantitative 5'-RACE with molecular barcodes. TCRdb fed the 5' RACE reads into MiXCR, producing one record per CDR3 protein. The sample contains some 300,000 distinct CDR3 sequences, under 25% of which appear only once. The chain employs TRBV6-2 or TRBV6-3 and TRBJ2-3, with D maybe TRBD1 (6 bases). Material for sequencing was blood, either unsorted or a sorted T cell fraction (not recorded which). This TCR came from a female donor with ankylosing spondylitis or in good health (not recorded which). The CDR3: CATAPGHRTDTQYF. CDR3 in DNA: TGTGCCACAGCCCCGGGACATCGCACAGATACGCAGTATTTT.